One and the same sample provided the 5 T cell receptor beta chains below, sequenced in a study of PD-L1 blockade in urothelial cancer. The method was immunoSEQ multiplex PCR; TCRdb's version includes in-frame clones alone and lacks a portion of them. The profile shows some 60,000 clones, about 86% of them singletons. Here the sequenced sample was PBMCs, taken around atezolizumab (anti-PD-L1) treatment. The receptor source for this set is a man in his fifties with urothelial cancer.

This clone was observed a handful of times. This chain uses TRBV7-9 with TRBJ2-1; 9 bases align to TRBD2. Germline-derived CDR1 and CDR2 are SEHNR and FQNEAQ (reference sequence). After removal of 4 bases from V and 8 bases from J, the junction contained 12 bases not matched to a gene. This CDR3 comprises 16 residues. Written as DNA, the CDR3 is TGTGCCAGCAGCTCGGGCGGGAGGGCCCTCGGGTATGAGCAGTTCTTC. This translates into CASSSGGRALGYEQFF.

The V and J genes are TRBV6-1 and TRBJ1-2; 7 bases line up with TRBD1. V was clipped by 6 bases and J by 3 bases; unmatched bases: 4. This CDR3 comprises 13 residues. Per germline, CDR1 MNHNS and CDR2 SASEGT. The CDR3 sequence is CASSRQGDYGYTF. Written as DNA, the CDR3 is TGTGCCAGCAGCCGACAGGGCGACTATGGCTACACCTTC.

J is TRBJ2-2 and V is TRBV10-1; 8 bases are shared with TRBD1. The germline V gene encodes CDR1 WNHNN and CDR2 SYGVQD (reference sequence). The CDR3 totals 15 residues. V lost 6 bases to trimming and J lost 0 bases; unmatched junction nucleotides: 3. CDR3 coding DNA: TGCGCCAGCAGACCAGGGGGCGCGAACACCGGGGAGCTGTTTTTT. As protein: CASRPGGANTGELFF.

The chain is built from TRBV5-6 and TRBJ1-1, with 7 bases aligning to TRBD1. The CDR3 is 14 amino acids. J gave up 3 bases and V 0 bases, and 2 bases lay outside the gene matches. The germline V gene encodes CDR1 SGHDT and CDR2 YYEEEE. The chain's CDR3 is CASSLGQGHTEAFF. DNA of the CDR3: TGTGCCAGCAGCTTGGGACAGGGCCACACTGAAGCTTTCTTT.

This clone was recorded many times. The rearrangement links TRBV15 to TRBJ2-1; 13 nucleotides agree with TRBD2. CDR1 and CDR2 (germline): LNHNV, YYDKDF (reference sequence). After removal of 4 bases from V and 9 bases from J, the junction contained 6 bases not matched to a gene. The CDR3 has 15 amino acids. CDR3 DNA: TGTGCCACCAGCACTAGGACTAGCGGGAGATCTGAGCAGTTCTTC. As protein: CATSTRTSGRSEQFF.